Here is one TCR beta chain with its context. After removal of 3 bases from V and 0 bases from J, the junction contained 9 bases not matched to a gene. The CDR3 has 18 residues. Germline lookup yields CDR1 MNHEY and CDR2 SVGAGI. TCRdb reanalysed the 5' RACE reads using MiXCR and keeps one entry per CDR3 protein. This sample carries 430,000 or so distinct CDR3 sequences, 20% to 30% of them seen once, and the ten largest clones take around 3%. The sample originates from a study of identical twins. These data were also filed under a second study, of T cells expressing NK-cell markers.

Sequencing was performed on CD4+ T cells sorted from blood. V gene TRBV6-5 combines with J gene TRBJ2-3; 10 bases agree with TRBD2. This receptor was obtained from a woman younger than 30 in good health. CDR3 amino acids: CASSYSLAGALSTDTQYF. The CDR3 coding sequence is TGTGCCAGCAGTTATTCCCTAGCGGGGGCCCTAAGCACAGATACGCAGTATTTT.